A selection of T cell receptor beta chains follows, all from one sample in a study of OX40 agonist ivuxolimab in advanced cancers. Assay used: immunoSEQ multiplex PCR; TCRdb lists only in-frame clones, some missing. The sample consists of about 75,000 clones, 90% of them appearing once. Sequencing used CD4+ or CD8+ T cells sorted from blood, obtained in a trial of the OX40 agonist ivuxolimab. Every receptor here comes from an adult with an advanced solid tumor such as melanoma, head and neck, liver or kidney cancer. Each CDR3 is given with its conserved first and last residue. The D gene is left open where the match is weak. Clone size is given for some rows only: seen once, a few or many times, or a class if the clone is expanded.

TGCAGCGTTCCACCGGGACTAGCAGCCTCCTACAATGAGCAGTTCTTC CSVPPGLAASYNEQFF TRBJ2-1 once TRBD2 TRBV29-1
TGTGCCAGCAGCGTAGCTTCGAGCACAGATACGCAGTATTTT CASSVASSTDTQYF TRBJ2-3 once - TRBV9
TGTGCCAGCAGTGAAGACGACAGGGGGCATGGCTACGAGCAGTACTTC CASSEDDRGHGYEQYF TRBJ2-7 - TRBD1 TRBV6-1
TGTGCCAGCACCGGTGGGGCGGGAGGGAAAGAGACCCAGTACTTC CASTGGAGGKETQYF TRBJ2-5 - TRBD2 TRBV2
TGTGCCAGCAGCCTCCGGACAGGTCAGGTTGAGCAGTTCTTC CASSLRTGQVEQFF TRBJ2-1 few TRBD1 TRBV14
TGTGCCAGCAGCACCAACCTCTCGGGTTCGGCTTTCTTT CASSTNLSGSAFF TRBJ1-1 - - TRBV11-2
TGTGCCAGCTCACCAGGGAAGAGTACTAACTATGGCTACACCTTC CASSPGKSTNYGYTF TRBJ1-2 - - TRBV18
TGCGCCAGCAGCTTCTCCAGGGGCGGCGGCTACGAGCAGTACTTC CASSFSRGGGYEQYF TRBJ2-7 - - TRBV5-1
TGTGCCAGCAGCGCCCCAGGGGGCCACTCAAATGAGCAGTTCTTC CASSAPGGHSNEQFF TRBJ2-1 - TRBD1 TRBV9
TGCGCCAGCAGCTTGGGCCAGGGTCGGATTGAAGCTTTCTTT CASSLGQGRIEAFF TRBJ1-1 once - TRBV5-1
TGCGCCAGCAGCCAATCTCTGACCGATCCCGGGGAGCTGTTTTTT CASSQSLTDPGELFF TRBJ2-2 - - TRBV4-3
TGCGCCAGCAGCCCCGGGACAGGGGGCGCTGGCTACACCTTC CASSPGTGGAGYTF TRBJ1-2 - TRBD1 TRBV5-1
TGTGCCAGCAGCCCGAGACAGGGGAATTTCTACGAGCAGTACTTC CASSPRQGNFYEQYF TRBJ2-7 once TRBD1 TRBV7-8
TGTGCCAGTAATTCGGGACTGGGGTATGGCTACACCTTC CASNSGLGYGYTF TRBJ1-2 - - TRBV19
TGTGCCAGCAGTTTATCGCGGGAGTTCAGTGAGCAGTTCTTC CASSLSREFSEQFF TRBJ2-1 - TRBD2 TRBV27
TGTGCCAGTCGTAATTGGGACACTGAAGCTTTCTTT CASRNWDTEAFF TRBJ1-1 - - TRBV19
TGCGCCAGCAGCTTCACAGGGGTCCCCGCAGATACGCAGTATTTT CASSFTGVPADTQYF TRBJ2-3 - TRBD1 TRBV5-1
TGTGCCTGGACATCCGACCTTAGCAATCAGCCCCAGCATTTT CAWTSDLSNQPQHF TRBJ1-5 - - TRBV30
TGTGCCAGCAGCTTAATCGGGACTAGCGGCACAGATACGCAGTATTTT CASSLIGTSGTDTQYF TRBJ2-3 - TRBD2 TRBV7-2
TGTGCCACCAGCTCACCAGAGGTTCCTTCGAACACCGGGGAGCTGTTTTTT CATSSPEVPSNTGELFF TRBJ2-2 - - TRBV15
TGTGCCAGCTCCTCCGAAAGGGGAGGGGATCAGCCCCAGCATTTT CASSSERGGDQPQHF TRBJ1-5 - - TRBV6-1
TGTGCCAGCAGACCGGGACAGCAGGGCTACACCTTC CASRPGQQGYTF TRBJ1-2 - TRBD1 TRBV28
TGTGCCAGCAGTTTGGAGACAGGGGCGCCCCCAGTTTACGAGTTCTTC CASSLETGAPPVYEFF TRBJ2-1 - TRBD1 TRBV6-5
TGTGCCATCAGTGGTGGCAGTAGCTACGAGCAGTACTTC CAISGGSSYEQYF TRBJ2-7 once - TRBV10-3
TGTGCCAGCAGCTCTCCCGGGGGAGGGAACACTGAAGCTTTCTTT CASSSPGGGNTEAFF TRBJ1-1 - - TRBV7-9
TGTGCCAGCAGCCCCCGACACAACAATGAGCAGTTCTTC CASSPRHNNEQFF TRBJ2-1 - - TRBV11-2
TGTGCCAGCTCACCAACGGTAAACACCGGGGAGCTGTTTTTT CASSPTVNTGELFF TRBJ2-2 - - TRBV18
TGTGCCAGCAGTTCCCCCACAACGGGGATGAACACTGAAGCTTTCTTT CASSSPTTGMNTEAFF TRBJ1-1 - - TRBV28
TGTGCCAGCAGTGATGGGACAGGGAGAGAGACCCAGTACTTC CASSDGTGRETQYF TRBJ2-5 - TRBD1 TRBV6-1
TGTGCCAGCAGTTACTCCCAGTCCTGCGAGCAGTACTTC CASSYSQSCEQYF TRBJ2-7 - - TRBV6-6
TGCGCCAGCAGCACCGGACAGGGCGAAAAACTGTTTTTT CASSTGQGEKLFF TRBJ1-4 - TRBD1 TRBV10-1
TGTGCCAGCAGCTTGGCCGGGGGGACGGGTTACGAGCAGTACTTC CASSLAGGTGYEQYF TRBJ2-7 - TRBD2 TRBV5-4
TGTGCCAGCAGTTCAACTAGCGGGAGTGAAACAGATACGCAGTATTTT CASSSTSGSETDTQYF TRBJ2-3 - TRBD2 TRBV28
TGTGCCACCGTGGGGGACACCGGGGAGCTGTTTTTT CATVGDTGELFF TRBJ2-2 - - TRBV28
TGCGCCAGCAGAGATTCCGTGGGGGGCGCTGGGGCCAACGTCCTGACTTTC CASRDSVGGAGANVLTF TRBJ2-6 - - TRBV4-3
TGCGCCAGCAGCCAAGTGTTCGTTCCAGGGGGGAATGAGCAGTTCTTC CASSQVFVPGGNEQFF TRBJ2-1 - - TRBV4-3
TGTGCCAGCAGTCGCGCAGGGAGGGAGACCCAGTACTTC CASSRAGRETQYF TRBJ2-5 once - TRBV6-5
TGCGCCAGCAGCCCCCGAGGACTAGCGGGACAGGAGCAGTACTTC CASSPRGLAGQEQYF TRBJ2-7 - TRBD2 TRBV5-1
TGCGCCAGCAGCTTGGCCATCGGGGCGGGTGAGCAGTACTTC CASSLAIGAGEQYF TRBJ2-7 - - TRBV5-1
TGTGCCAGCAGCGTAGAAGGGGGACTCCTAGGGGAGCAGTACTTC CASSVEGGLLGEQYF TRBJ2-7 - - TRBV9
TGTGCCAGCTCACTAGTGGGAGCCATGTACCAAGAGACCCAGTACTTC CASSLVGAMYQETQYF TRBJ2-5 - - TRBV18